Below are 17 T cell receptor beta chains sequenced from a single sample in a study of Ad26.COV2.S vaccination and SARS-CoV-2 variants. Clones were read by immunoSEQ multiplex PCR, and TCRdb kept only the in-frame ones, dropping some. Altogether some 320,000 clones are present, just under 85% being singletons, with the ten largest covering 2% to 2.5%. The treatment is: roughly 18 received Ad26.COV2.S at low or high dose, single or two shots; several received placebo; per-sample allocation not given. Specimen acquisition occurred on day 63 following the initial vaccine or placebo injection. The material sequenced was peripheral blood, taken in a trial of Ad26.COV2.S vaccine versus placebo. These receptor sequences come from a person between 18 and 65 years old who received the Ad26.COV2.S COVID-19 vaccine or a placebo.

The rearrangement links TRBV28 to TRBJ2-5; the D gene could be TRBD1 or TRBD2 (6 bases each). There are 12 residues in the CDR3. The germline V gene encodes CDR1 MDHEN and CDR2 SYDVKM. V lost 7 bases, J lost 5 bases, and 11 bases lay in between. As DNA, the CDR3 is TGTGCCAGCATGGGGGGCTGGGAGACCCAGTACTTC. Amino acids: CASMGGWETQYF. The variable domain in full, completed from reference TRBV28 and TRBJ2-5, reads DVKVTQSSRYLVKRTGEKVFLECVQDMDHENMFWYRQDPGLGLRLIYFSYDVKMKEKGDIPEGYSVSREKKERFSLILESASTNQTSMYLCASMGGWETQYFGPGTRLLVL.

V gene TRBV5-6 combines with J gene TRBJ2-1; D not resolved. The germline V gene has CDR1 SGHDT and CDR2 YYEEEE. The V and J ends lost 2 bases and 4 bases respectively, with 1 base between them. This CDR3 is built from 11 residues. CDR3 sequence reads: CASSLYNEQFF. CDR3 nucleotide sequence: TGTGCCAGCAGCTTATACAATGAGCAGTTCTTC.

The V and J genes are TRBV19 and TRBJ2-1, with D unclear. The germline V gene encodes CDR1 LNHDA and CDR2 SQIVND (reference sequence). The CDR3 runs 13 residues. The V gene lost 4 bases and the J gene lost 3 bases, with 7 bases spanning the gap. The CDR3 sequence: CASSRSDYNEQFF. CDR3 coding DNA: TGTGCCAGTAGTAGGTCGGACTACAATGAGCAGTTCTTC.

The chain is built from TRBV3-1 (or the pseudogene TRBV3-2) and TRBJ2-3; a weak D match, TRBD1 (5 bases). Per the germline V gene, CDR1 is LGHDT and CDR2 is YNNKEL (reference sequence). V was cut by 6 bases and J by 1 base, with 8 bases left in between. The CDR3 consists of 13 residues. CDR3 in amino acids: CASRGLGTDTQYF. The CDR3 DNA reads TGTGCCAGCAGGGGGCTGGGCACAGATACGCAGTATTTT.

The V gene is TRBV19, the J gene TRBJ2-5, with 9 bases identical to TRBD1. CDR1 is LNHDA and CDR2 is SQIVND in the germline V gene (reference sequence). This CDR3 region has 17 residues. Germline trimming cut 7 bases from V and 2 bases from J; bases unmatched to any gene: 14. The CDR3 nucleotides are TGTGCCAGTAATAAAATAGGACAGGGGTTGGAACAAGAGACCCAGTACTTC. It specifies CASNKIGQGLEQETQYF.

This clone was recorded once. V gene TRBV4-1 combines with J gene TRBJ1-1; D is uncertain. CDR1 MGHRA and CDR2 YSYEKL come from the germline V gene. V dropped 0 bases and J dropped 1 base, with 15 bases sitting between them. The CDR3 is 17 amino acids. The CDR3 sequence is CASSQDYLDIPNTEAFF. In DNA form, the CDR3 reads TGCGCCAGCAGCCAAGATTATCTCGATATCCCGAACACTGAAGCTTTCTTT.

This clone was seen just once. The chain combines TRBV14 with TRBJ1-6; D unresolved. Looked up from germline, CDR1 is SGHDN and CDR2 is FVKESK. V was shortened by 5 bases and J by 0 bases, with 8 bases between the two germline ends. The CDR3 contains 15 residues. CDR3 nucleotides: TGTGCCAGCAGCTATTTCAGCTCCTATAATTCACCCCTCCACTTT. Translated, it gives CASSYFSSYNSPLHF.

The J gene is TRBJ2-3, the V gene TRBV7-9; D is unclear. This CDR3 has 13 residues. V gave up 1 base and J gave up 4 bases, with 6 bases separating them. The germline V gene encodes CDR1 SEHNR and CDR2 FQNEAQ (reference sequence). The CDR3, as DNA: TGTGCCAGCAGCTTAGGGCTAGCAGATACGCAGTATTTT. Its protein product is CASSLGLADTQYF.

This clone was counted a single time. This sequence joins TRBV11-2 and TRBJ2-7, with D uncertain. V dropped 5 bases and J dropped 2 bases, with 13 bases sitting between them. CDR3 size: 14 residues. Germline CDR1 is SGHAT and CDR2 is FQNNGV. CDR3 amino acids: CASSRLLDAYEQYF. In nucleotides, the CDR3 is TGTGCCAGCAGCCGCCTCCTGGACGCCTACGAGCAGTACTTC.

In its sample, this clone was seen a few times. The chain employs TRBV6-5 and TRBJ1-2; possible D gene TRBD1, 6 bases. This CDR3 is 15 amino acids long. V lost 2 bases and J lost 6, with 16 bases in between. CDR1 and CDR2 from the germline V gene are MNHEY and SVGAGI. The CDR3 spells CASSYNPRGRDGYTF. DNA for the CDR3: TGTGCCAGCAGTTACAATCCCAGGGGAAGGGATGGCTACACCTTC.

The CDR3 spells CASSPDRGRDEQYF. CDR3 in DNA: TGCGCCAGCAGTCCGGACAGGGGGCGTGATGAGCAGTACTTC. This chain links TRBV5-1 with TRBJ2-7; 11 positions match TRBD1. V shed 5 bases, J shed 7 bases, and the junction held 8 bases outside the gene matches. The length of the CDR3 is 14 residues. From germline, CDR1 is SGHRS and CDR2 YFSETQ.

The chain recombines TRBV28 with TRBJ2-3; a possible D gene is TRBD2 (5 bases). Looked up from germline, CDR1 is MDHEN and CDR2 is SYDVKM. This CDR3 spans 17 amino acids. The ends were cut back, 4 bases at V and 2 bases at J, with 19 bases in the middle. CDR3 sequence reads: CASSYQPRDLNTDTQYF. The CDR3 nucleotides are TGTGCCAGCAGTTACCAGCCCCGGGATTTGAACACAGATACGCAGTATTTT.

The rearrangement joins TRBV28 to TRBJ1-1; 7 bases are shared with TRBD1. The CDR3 runs 12 residues. V gave up 9 bases and J gave up 5 bases; unmatched junction bases: 6. The germline V gene encodes CDR1 MDHEN and CDR2 SYDVKM. The CDR3 DNA reads TGTGCCAGTCAGGGGGGTCTAACTGAAGCTTTCTTT. As protein: CASQGGLTEAFF.

The chain joins TRBV5-1 to TRBJ1-4; D is unclear. CDR1 is SGHRS and CDR2 is YFSETQ in the germline V gene. The germline V and J ends were trimmed by 4 bases and 4 bases, with 14 bases remaining between them. The CDR3 spans 15 residues. CDR3 amino acids: CASSARTTINEKLFF. The CDR3 region has the DNA TGCGCCAGCAGCGCCCGGACTACGATTAATGAAAAACTGTTTTTT.

This clone was seen just once. J is TRBJ2-7 and V is TRBV5-4, with D hard to call. This CDR3 contains 14 residues. Between the trimmed V and J ends, which lost 4 bases and 3 bases, there was a span of 14 bases. CDR1 is SGHNT and CDR2 is YYREEE in the germline V gene (reference sequence). The CDR3 nucleotides are TGTGCCAGCAGCAGAAAGGAAGGGATCTACGAGCAGTACTTC. Its protein is CASSRKEGIYEQYF.

This rearrangement joins TRBV19 to TRBJ1-2, with 7 bases lining up with TRBD1. The CDR3 is 13 residues long. V lost 10 bases to trimming and J lost 5 bases; unmatched junction nucleotides: 10. Germline CDR1 and CDR2: LNHDA and SQIVND (reference sequence). For the CDR3, the DNA is TGTGCCACGACCGACAGGGATATTTATGGCTACACCTTC. This sequence encodes CATTDRDIYGYTF.

This clone has more than one count but fewer than ten. The sample contains more than one DNA sequence encoding this CDR3. This chain links TRBV5-1 with TRBJ2-7; D uncertain. The germline V gene has CDR1 SGHRS and CDR2 YFSETQ. CDR3 length: 12 residues. With 2 bases removed from V and 0 bases from J, the gap between germline ends came to 3 bases. The CDR3 nucleotides are TGCGCCAGCAGCTTACCCTCCTACGAGCAGTACTTC. Amino acids: CASSLPSYEQYF.